This T cell receptor beta chain was sequenced during a study of T cell responses to AZD1222 COVID-19 vaccine (dated by TCRdb to the early 2020s). Looking at the study overall: AZD1222 recipients with second doses at about 4 weeks or about 12 weeks were pooled, because spike-specific TCR depth and breadth did not differ between schedules. TCR sequencing covered 233 trial participants: nearly 210 given two doses of AZD1222 and around 25 given two doses of MenACWY control vaccine. Trial participants were enrolled by age into 18-55, 56-69 and 70-plus year subgroups, with approximately 150, 30 and 60 TCR-sequenced participants respectively.

On this clone itself: What this receptor recognizes is not known. No clone much larger than this one lies a single base away; base qualities are absent.

Interpreted using the paper, the time point label stands for: baseline before first vaccination. Samples from vaccinated people were obtained from the UK trials COV001 and COV002, which included a single-blind randomized controlled phase 2/3 trial of AZD1222 (ChAdOx1 nCoV-19) in healthy adults. For TCRbeta chain sequencing, PBMC samples were collected from trial participants at day 0 and at day 28 after the second dose. The CDR3 regions of human TCRbeta chains were subjected to immunosequencing. Under the source paper's analysis protocol: Repertoire TCRs were matched against a reference library of SARS-CoV-2-specific TCRs generated with the MIRA antigen-specificity platform. Breadth was defined as the fraction of unique TCRs that were SARS-CoV-2-associated, and depth was defined as the fraction of total T cells that were SARS-CoV-2-associated. Using the MIRA data, each spike-specific TCR was mapped to the spike region that the TCR reacts to and placed in a CD4 or CD8 class. Log10-transformed breadth and depth values were compared by one-way ANOVA with Sidak's multiple comparisons tests. As stored in TCRdb, this immuneACCESS dataset retains in-frame rearrangements with V and J assigned. A fraction of the clones does not appear; measured against another copy, unresolved V genes explain less than half of the discrepancy, and the remainder lacks a known reason. D and trimming come from the DNA, and the V and J calls and clone size come from that table. The sample has approximately 260,000 clones on record, just over 90% of them singletons. The top ten constitute 0.5% to 0.7% of the sample.

Findings and caveats that apply to the study as a whole: Reportedly, almost half of the unique spike-specific TCRs recognized epitopes lying outside the regions that are mutated in the B.1.351 and B.1.1.7 variants. Because no samples from the day 14 peak response were available, repertoires could be characterized only after the peak T cell response. Participants were mostly white British and included more females than males, and it was suggested by the authors that clonal diversity may have been underestimated. The vaccine-associated CD4 TCRs covered the entire spike protein, and the dominant responses fell in regions 160-218 and 743-854. A significant rise in spike-specific TCR breadth and depth was observed after two AZD1222 doses relative to day 0 and relative to MenACWY recipients. Conclusions about previously exposed vaccinees were limited because only six AZD1222 recipients were SARS-CoV-2 seropositive at baseline. The 56-69-year group was small, and its depth increase did not reach significance, likely because of low power.

The cysteine opens and the phenylalanine closes a CDR3 of 15 amino acids. Only CDR3 DNA is held: 45 bases, read in frame from base 1. CDR1 and CDR2 are read off the germline V gene (reference sequence) as MNHNY and SVGAGI. V is clipped by 0 bases and J by 0 bases, and the sequence between their germline boundaries is 8 bases long. The material was peripheral blood, obtained on day 0 of AZD1222 vaccination. The clonotype comes from an adult in good health. The V and J segments used are TRBV6-6 and TRBJ1-2; the D segment cannot be called with confidence. In nucleotides, the sequence is TGTGCCAGCAGTTACTCGGGGTTAGCTAACTATGGCTACACCTTC. The encoded protein is CASSYSGLANYGYTF.